A selection of T cell receptor beta chains follows, all from one sample in a study of cytomegalovirus exposure and HLA in healthy donors. The table came from immunoSEQ multiplex PCR; TCRdb's copy has only in-frame clones and leaves some out. The sample lists approximately 180,000 clones; around 75% were seen once. Sequenced sample: PBMCs. These receptors were taken from a woman aged 25 to 39 in good health and CMV-seronegative. CDR3s include the opening cysteine and the closing phenylalanine or tryptophan. D genes are given only for firm matches. Only part of the rows carry a size: once, few, many, or a class if the clone is expanded.

j_gene: TRBJ2-4; v_gene: TRBV5-4; abundance: once; d_gene: NA; CDR3aa: CATADPGVVAKNIQYF; CDR3nt: TGTGCCACCGCCGACCCAGGGGTAGTGGCCAAAAACATTCAGTACTTC
j_gene: TRBJ1-1; v_gene: TRBV11-2; abundance: NA; d_gene: TRBD1; CDR3aa: CASSLNSGTVNTEAFF; CDR3nt: TGTGCCAGCAGCTTAAATTCGGGGACAGTGAACACTGAAGCTTTCTTT
j_gene: TRBJ1-1; v_gene: TRBV18; abundance: NA; d_gene: NA; CDR3aa: CASSPPRGVNTEAFF; CDR3nt: TGTGCCAGCTCACCACCGCGGGGGGTGAACACTGAAGCTTTCTTT
j_gene: TRBJ2-1; v_gene: TRBV11-2; abundance: NA; d_gene: NA; CDR3aa: CASSTSGQYNEQFF; CDR3nt: TGTGCCAGCAGCACAAGCGGACAGTACAATGAGCAGTTCTTC
j_gene: TRBJ1-2; v_gene: TRBV7-9; abundance: once; d_gene: TRBD1; CDR3aa: CASRRGDRDYTF; CDR3nt: TGTGCCAGCAGGCGGGGGGACAGAGACTACACCTTC
j_gene: TRBJ2-7; v_gene: TRBV7-3; abundance: few; d_gene: NA; CDR3aa: CASSPGTQTYEQYF; CDR3nt: TGTGCCAGCAGCCCCGGGACACAAACCTACGAGCAGTACTTC
j_gene: TRBJ2-7; v_gene: TRBV6-6; abundance: once; d_gene: TRBD2; CDR3aa: CASSPTSGRRKYF; CDR3nt: TGTGCCAGCAGTCCGACTAGCGGGAGGCGTAAGTACTTC
j_gene: TRBJ2-7; v_gene: TRBV7-2; abundance: NA; d_gene: NA; CDR3aa: CASSLGIGTPTYEQYF; CDR3nt: TGTGCCAGCAGCTTAGGAATCGGGACACCCACCTACGAGCAGTACTTC
j_gene: TRBJ1-2; v_gene: TRBV5-1; abundance: once; d_gene: NA; CDR3aa: CASSLGFSSAGGYTF; CDR3nt: TGCGCCAGCAGCTTGGGTTTTTCGTCAGCAGGCGGCTACACCTTC
j_gene: TRBJ1-1; v_gene: TRBV7-9; abundance: NA; d_gene: TRBD1; CDR3aa: CASSWLTGRNTEAFF; CDR3nt: TGTGCCAGCAGCTGGCTGACAGGGAGGAACACTGAAGCTTTCTTT
j_gene: TRBJ1-3; v_gene: TRBV5-4; abundance: NA; d_gene: NA; CDR3aa: CASSFLGNRGDTIYF; CDR3nt: TGTGCCAGCAGCTTCCTCGGGAATCGAGGTGACACCATATATTTT
j_gene: TRBJ2-1; v_gene: TRBV19; abundance: NA; d_gene: NA; CDR3aa: CASSMGGRYNEQFF; CDR3nt: TGTGCCAGTAGTATGGGGGGGCGGTACAATGAGCAGTTCTTC
j_gene: TRBJ2-7; v_gene: TRBV15; abundance: NA; d_gene: TRBD2; CDR3aa: CATSREAGGPYEQYF; CDR3nt: TGTGCCACCAGCAGAGAAGCGGGAGGACCCTACGAGCAGTACTTC
j_gene: TRBJ1-1; v_gene: TRBV19; abundance: NA; d_gene: NA; CDR3aa: CASSIQAGLNTEAFF; CDR3nt: TGTGCCAGTAGTATTCAGGCAGGCCTGAACACTGAAGCTTTCTTT
j_gene: TRBJ2-3; v_gene: TRBV2; abundance: NA; d_gene: NA; CDR3aa: CASSQRTGTDTQYF; CDR3nt: TGTGCCAGCAGCCAGAGGACTGGGACAGATACGCAGTATTTT
j_gene: TRBJ2-3; v_gene: TRBV18; abundance: NA; d_gene: TRBD2; CDR3aa: CASSPLFLAGADTQYF; CDR3nt: TGTGCCAGCTCACCCCTCTTTTTAGCGGGAGCAGATACGCAGTATTTT
j_gene: TRBJ2-3; v_gene: TRBV18; abundance: NA; d_gene: NA; CDR3aa: CASSPRRGTDTQYF; CDR3nt: TGTGCCAGCTCACCGAGGCGGGGCACAGATACGCAGTATTTT